This T cell receptor beta chain was identified in a study of blood T cell repertoires in COVID-19. On the study more broadly: Italy, Spain and the United States were the sources of the convalescent and acute COVID-19 samples.

Original data processing: Estimation of nucleated cell counts relied on the amplification of reference gene primers. Only in-frame clones appear in the TCRdb table, and some are missing; sequencing was by immunoSEQ multiplex PCR. The V and J calls and clone size are taken from that table; D and trimming were inferred from the DNA. The sample yields more than 350,000 clones, roughly 86% seen once. To note about this clone: In the same sample, other DNA sequences code for this CDR3.

This CDR3 is 14 amino acids long. Germline lookup yields CDR1 SGDLS and CDR2 YYNGEE. Losses at the gene ends were 2 bases for V and 1 base for J; bases not matched to a gene: 1. The chain employs TRBV9 and TRBJ2-3; 7 nucleotides align to TRBD2. The TCR was taken from a woman aged 25 to 45 with COVID-19, enrolled during active disease. Sequencing was carried out using peripheral blood. The CDR3 sequence is CASSVSGRTDTQYF. In DNA, the CDR3 is TGTGCCAGCAGCGTTAGCGGGCGCACAGATACGCAGTATTTT.